A selection of T cell receptor beta chains follows, all from one sample in a study of T cells in Graves' hyperthyroidism and ophthalmopathy. TCRdb re-called the multiplex PCR reads with MiXCR, one entry per CDR3 protein. The sample lists some 620,000 distinct CDR3 sequences, around 15% occurring once. Sequences were obtained from blood. The receptors originated from a woman aged 30 to 39 with Graves' hyperthyroidism. Both conserved end residues are part of each CDR3. The D gene is left open where the match is weak. Clone size is given for some rows only: seen once, a few or many times, or a class if the clone is expanded.

TRBV12-3/TRBV12-4	many	TRBJ2-7	NA	CASSLGPVFYEQYF	TGTGCCAGCAGTTTAGGGCCAGTCTTCTACGAGCAGTACTTC
TRBV7-6	few	TRBJ2-1	TRBD2	CASSAGTSGRKVFF	TGTGCCAGCAGCGCCGGGACTAGCGGGAGGAAGGTGTTCTTC
TRBV28	few	TRBJ1-1	NA	CASSLPIPLTGPLNTEAFF	TGTGCCAGCAGTTTACCCATACCCCTGACAGGACCTCTGAACACTGAAGCTTTCTTT
TRBV7-2	many	TRBJ2-3	TRBD2	CAKSAGFTDTQYF	TGTGCCAAGTCAGCGGGGTTCACAGATACGCAGTATTTT
TRBV27	NA	TRBJ1-2	TRBD1	CASSFIGQGAEGYTF	TGTGCCAGCAGTTTTATAGGACAGGGGGCTGAGGGCTACACCTTC
TRBV28	many	TRBJ1-5	NA	CASMDSGDQPQHF	TGTGCCAGCATGGACAGTGGGGACCAGCCCCAGCATTTT
TRBV7-2	NA	TRBJ2-2	NA	CASSPGGLSTGELFF	TGTGCCAGCAGCCCCGGCGGGTTATCCACCGGGGAGCTGTTTTTT
TRBV20-1	many	TRBJ1-2	NA	CSAETRVEGYTF	TGCAGTGCTGAGACGAGGGTGGAAGGCTACACCTTC
TRBV6-1	many	TRBJ1-6	TRBD1	CASSRQGNNSPLHF	TGTGCCAGCAGTAGACAGGGAAATAATTCACCCCTCCACTTT
TRBV7-9	many	TRBJ2-7	NA	CASSPRATYEQYF	TGTGCCAGCAGCCCTCGAGCAACCTACGAGCAGTACTTC
TRBV6-6	many	TRBJ2-3	TRBD2	CASSYSSGSPDTQYF	TGTGCCAGCAGTTACTCTAGCGGGAGCCCAGATACGCAGTATTTT
TRBV2	many	TRBJ2-1	NA	CASSSSPAGPYNEQFF	TGTGCCAGCAGTTCCTCACCAGCGGGTCCCTACAATGAGCAGTTCTTC
TRBV4-1	few	TRBJ2-7	NA	CASSPSQEAYEQYF	TGCGCCAGCAGCCCCTCTCAGGAAGCCTACGAGCAGTACTTC
TRBV19	NA	TRBJ2-2	TRBD1	CASSPLDRVNTGELFF	TGTGCCAGTAGTCCCCTAGACAGGGTGAACACCGGGGAGCTGTTTTTT
TRBV4-3	few	TRBJ1-6	NA	CASSQDRRTLGSPLHF	TGCGCCAGCAGCCAAGATAGGCGGACTCTTGGTTCACCCCTCCACTTT
TRBV4-1	few	TRBJ2-5	TRBD2	CASSQIAGLAVFRETQYF	TGCGCCAGCAGCCAGATCGCGGGACTAGCGGTGTTTAGGGAGACCCAGTACTTC
TRBV28	many	TRBJ1-5	TRBD1	CASRLQGATQPQHF	TGTGCCAGCAGGCTACAGGGGGCCACTCAGCCCCAGCATTTT
TRBV2	many	TRBJ2-5	NA	CASSAPLRTAKETQYF	TGTGCCAGCAGCGCACCCCTCAGGACCGCTAAAGAGACCCAGTACTTC
TRBV24-1	few	TRBJ2-3	NA	CATSDPDTQYF	TGTGCCACCAGTGATCCAGATACGCAGTATTTT
TRBV5-1	many	TRBJ2-7	TRBD1	CASRDHRGSYEQYF	TGCGCCAGCAGAGACCACAGGGGTTCCTACGAGCAGTACTTC
TRBV29-1	few	TRBJ2-1	TRBD1	CSARRDDRGNNEQFF	TGCAGCGCCCGTAGGGACGACAGGGGAAACAATGAGCAGTTCTTC
TRBV3-1	few	TRBJ1-4	TRBD1	CASSLSWDSNEKLFF	TGTGCCAGCAGCCTAAGTTGGGACAGCAATGAAAAACTGTTTTTT
TRBV6-2/TRBV6-3	many	TRBJ1-1	TRBD1	CASRETGGALKAFF	TGTGCCAGCAGAGAGACAGGGGGCGCATTAAAAGCTTTCTTT
TRBV2	many	TRBJ2-7	NA	CASRPDPGAAYEQYF	TGTGCCAGCAGGCCCGACCCTGGGGCGGCCTACGAGCAGTACTTC
TRBV7-2	many	TRBJ1-5	TRBD1	CASSLGGTGTQPQHF	TGTGCCAGCAGCTTAGGGGGGACAGGGACTCAGCCCCAGCATTTT
TRBV11-1	NA	TRBJ2-1	TRBD1	CASSPTGGPNEQFF	TGTGCCAGCAGCCCGACAGGGGGGCCCAATGAGCAGTTCTTC
TRBV7-9	NA	TRBJ2-1	TRBD1	CATHPAGTVTYNEQFF	TGTGCCACCCACCCCGCAGGGACAGTCACCTACAATGAGCAGTTCTTC
TRBV11-2	NA	TRBJ1-2	NA	CASSLVNRYGYTF	TGTGCCAGCAGCTTAGTGAATAGATATGGCTACACCTTC
TRBV5-1	NA	TRBJ1-2	TRBD1	CASSLTGTEKNYGYTF	TGCGCCAGCAGCTTAACCGGGACAGAAAAGAACTATGGCTACACCTTC
TRBV6-1	few	TRBJ2-5	TRBD1	CASGRDRGLEAQYF	TGTGCCAGCGGACGGGACAGGGGTCTAGAGGCCCAGTACTTC
TRBV3-1	many	TRBJ1-5	NA	CATSDGLNQPQHF	TGTGCCACTTCGGACGGCCTCAATCAGCCCCAGCATTTT
TRBV6-5	few	TRBJ1-4	NA	CASSYTGGGKLFF	TGTGCCAGCAGTTACACGGGGGGTGGGAAACTGTTTTTT
TRBV12-3/TRBV12-4	NA	TRBJ1-2	NA	CASSSIPGGGGYTF	TGTGCCAGCAGTTCAATCCCCGGAGGTGGCGGCTACACCTTC
TRBV3-1	many	TRBJ1-4	NA	CASSQRLVGNEKLFF	TGTGCCAGCAGCCAGAGGCTCGTAGGGAATGAAAAACTGTTTTTT
TRBV12-3/TRBV12-4	NA	TRBJ2-1	TRBD1	CASSLRQGFDNEQFF	TGTGCCAGCAGTCTCCGACAGGGGTTTGATAATGAGCAGTTCTTC
TRBV20-1	few	TRBJ2-1	TRBD2	CSARDVGLAGIYNEQFF	TGCAGTGCTAGAGATGTCGGACTAGCGGGGATCTACAATGAGCAGTTCTTC
TRBV5-6	many	TRBJ2-1	NA	CASSFAGRYNEQFF	TGTGCCAGCAGCTTTGCTGGGCGGTACAATGAGCAGTTCTTC
TRBV3-1	many	TRBJ2-2	NA	CASSPRLNTGELFF	TGTGCCAGCAGCCCCCGACTGAACACCGGGGAGCTGTTTTTT
TRBV6-1	many	TRBJ1-5	NA	CASSYGTRSNQPQHF	TGTGCCAGCAGTTATGGGACAAGGAGCAATCAGCCCCAGCATTTT
TRBV27	once	TRBJ2-7	TRBD1	CASRPGTGDHGYEQYF	TGTGCCAGCAGGCCCGGGACAGGGGACCATGGCTACGAGCAGTACTTC
TRBV9	NA	TRBJ1-4	TRBD1	CASSPGGQTNEKLFF	TGTGCCAGCAGCCCGGGGGGACAGACTAATGAAAAACTGTTTTTT
TRBV28	few	TRBJ2-6	TRBD1	CASSPRARQGAGGANVLTF	TGTGCCAGCAGTCCGAGAGCCAGACAGGGGGCAGGGGGGGCCAACGTCCTGACTTTC
TRBV18	NA	TRBJ1-3	NA	CASSPVDSGNTIYF	TGTGCCAGCTCACCAGTTGACTCTGGAAACACCATATATTTT
TRBV4-2	NA	TRBJ2-7	NA	CASSQAFPHGIAVSYEQYF	TGTGCCAGCAGCCAAGCTTTTCCCCACGGGATAGCGGTTTCCTACGAGCAGTACTTC
TRBV6-2/TRBV6-3	many	TRBJ1-1	NA	CASSYLRTEAFF	TGTGCCAGCAGTTATTTGAGGACTGAAGCTTTCTTT
TRBV27	many	TRBJ2-3	TRBD2	CASSLDSGGYTDTQYF	TGTGCCAGCAGTCTCGATAGCGGGGGCTACACAGATACGCAGTATTTT
TRBV11-2	many	TRBJ2-5	NA	CASSLDSQETQYF	TGTGCCAGCAGCTTAGACAGTCAAGAGACCCAGTACTTC
TRBV7-9	few	TRBJ1-4	TRBD1	CASSLSTGKNEKLFF	TGTGCCAGCAGCTTATCGACAGGGAAGAATGAAAAACTGTTTTTT
TRBV6-1	many	TRBJ2-2	TRBD1	CASSEETGRGWELFF	TGTGCCAGCAGTGAAGAGACAGGGCGCGGATGGGAGCTGTTTTTT